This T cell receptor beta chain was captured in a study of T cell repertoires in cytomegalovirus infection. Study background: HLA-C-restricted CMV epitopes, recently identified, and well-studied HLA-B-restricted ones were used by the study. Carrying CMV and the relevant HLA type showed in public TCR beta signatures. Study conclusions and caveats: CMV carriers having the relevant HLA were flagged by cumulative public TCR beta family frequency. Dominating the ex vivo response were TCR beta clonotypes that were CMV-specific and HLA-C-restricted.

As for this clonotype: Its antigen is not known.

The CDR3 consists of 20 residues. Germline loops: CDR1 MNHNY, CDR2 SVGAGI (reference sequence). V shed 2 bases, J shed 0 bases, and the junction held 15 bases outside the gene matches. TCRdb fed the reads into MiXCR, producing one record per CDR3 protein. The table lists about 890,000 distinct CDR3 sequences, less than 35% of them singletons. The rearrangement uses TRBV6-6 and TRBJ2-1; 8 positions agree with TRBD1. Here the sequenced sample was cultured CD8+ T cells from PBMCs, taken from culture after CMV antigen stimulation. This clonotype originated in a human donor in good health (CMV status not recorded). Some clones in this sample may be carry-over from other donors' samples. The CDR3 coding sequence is TGTGCCAGCAGTTACATGGCCGGGACAGGCGAATTTAGCTCCTACAATGAGCAGTTCTTC. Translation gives CASSYMAGTGEFSSYNEQFF.